This is a list of T cell receptor beta chains from one sample in a study of cytomegalovirus exposure and HLA in healthy donors. Generated by immunoSEQ multiplex PCR, the TCRdb table keeps only in-frame clones and is missing some. The profile shows 100,000 to 150,000 clones, roughly 89% of them singletons. The sequencing sample was made of PBMCs. These TCRs come from a woman younger than 35 in good health and CMV-seronegative. Each CDR3 is given with its conserved first and last residue. The order of the fields is J gene, clone size, D gene, V gene, CDR3 protein, CDR3 DNA. The D gene is left open where the match is weak. Clone size is stated in some rows and not others, as once, few, many or a class when expanded.

j_call: TRBJ2-2; clone_size: once; d_call: NA; v_call: TRBV6-6; cdr3_aa: CASSLSGPANTGELFF; cdr3_nt: TGTGCCAGCAGTTTAAGCGGACCGGCGAACACCGGGGAGCTGTTTTTT
j_call: TRBJ1-1; clone_size: NA; d_call: TRBD1; v_call: TRBV27; cdr3_aa: CASSSYGQGIPMNTEAFF; cdr3_nt: TGTGCCAGCAGTTCCTACGGACAGGGTATCCCCATGAACACTGAAGCTTTCTTT
j_call: TRBJ2-1; clone_size: NA; d_call: NA; v_call: TRBV6-6; cdr3_aa: CASSSVPNEQFF; cdr3_nt: TGTGCCAGCAGTTCGGTTCCCAATGAGCAGTTCTTC
j_call: TRBJ1-1; clone_size: once; d_call: NA; v_call: TRBV6-5; cdr3_aa: CASSPYLNTEAFF; cdr3_nt: TGTGCCAGCAGTCCCTACCTGAACACTGAAGCTTTCTTT
j_call: TRBJ1-2; clone_size: NA; d_call: TRBD1; v_call: TRBV6-6; cdr3_aa: CASSPTGDYGYTF; cdr3_nt: TGTGCCAGCAGTCCGACAGGGGACTATGGCTACACCTTC
j_call: TRBJ1-3; clone_size: NA; d_call: TRBD1; v_call: TRBV29-1; cdr3_aa: CSATGGGFPGNTIYF; cdr3_nt: TGCAGCGCGACAGGGGGCGGCTTCCCTGGAAACACCATATATTTT
j_call: TRBJ2-3; clone_size: NA; d_call: TRBD2; v_call: TRBV9; cdr3_aa: CASSLAGGLSDTQYF; cdr3_nt: TGTGCCAGCAGCCTAGCGGGAGGGTTGTCAGATACGCAGTATTTT
j_call: TRBJ2-2; clone_size: NA; d_call: TRBD2; v_call: TRBV27; cdr3_aa: CASSITSGKNTGELFF; cdr3_nt: TGTGCCAGCAGTATAACTAGCGGGAAAAACACCGGGGAGCTGTTTTTT
j_call: TRBJ1-4; clone_size: NA; d_call: NA; v_call: TRBV4-2; cdr3_aa: CASSQDPAAVSEKLFF; cdr3_nt: TGTGCCAGCAGCCAAGATCCGGCAGCGGTGAGTGAAAAACTGTTTTTT
j_call: TRBJ2-3; clone_size: NA; d_call: NA; v_call: TRBV6-1; cdr3_aa: CASRVGRDFTDTQYF; cdr3_nt: TGTGCCAGCCGCGTTGGGCGGGATTTCACAGATACGCAGTATTTT
j_call: TRBJ1-6; clone_size: NA; d_call: NA; v_call: TRBV28; cdr3_aa: CASSFRESPLHF; cdr3_nt: TGTGCCAGCAGTTTCAGGGAATCACCCCTCCACTTT
j_call: TRBJ2-6; clone_size: once; d_call: NA; v_call: TRBV9; cdr3_aa: CASSVDGGANVLTF; cdr3_nt: TGTGCCAGCAGCGTAGACGGGGGGGCCAACGTCCTGACTTTC
j_call: TRBJ1-1; clone_size: once; d_call: NA; v_call: TRBV7-9; cdr3_aa: CASSPQGYDTEAFF; cdr3_nt: TGTGCCAGCAGCCCCCAGGGTTATGACACTGAAGCTTTCTTT
j_call: TRBJ1-3; clone_size: NA; d_call: NA; v_call: TRBV18; cdr3_aa: CASSRAYGDSGNTIYF; cdr3_nt: TGTGCCAGCTCACGAGCGTACGGAGACTCTGGAAACACCATATATTTT